The 31 T cell receptor beta chains presented below share a single source sample, sequenced in a study of T cell repertoires in cytomegalovirus infection. A single record per CDR3 protein comes from TCRdb applying MiXCR to the reads. The sample carries approximately 500,000 distinct CDR3 sequences, approximately 17% recorded once. Sequenced: CD8+ T cells from PBMCs. Receptor source: a human donor in good health (CMV status not recorded). Some clones in this sample may be carry-over from other donors' samples.

The table lists this clonotype with many counts. The rearrangement uses TRBV7-6 and TRBJ2-7; 8 bases align to TRBD1. The CDR3 is 15 residues long. Per germline, CDR1 SGHVS and CDR2 FNYEAQ. After removal of 5 bases from V and 2 bases from J, the junction contained 8 bases not matched to a gene. CDR3 sequence: CASSAGQGVTYEQYF. Written as DNA, the CDR3 is TGTGCCAGCAGCGCCGGACAGGGAGTCACCTACGAGCAGTACTTC.

This clonotype was detected many times. The rearrangement links TRBV12-3 or TRBV12-4 to TRBJ1-2; D unresolved. The V end lost 4 bases, the J end lost 8 bases, and 17 bases lay between the germline ends. The CDR3 sequence is 14 residues long. The CDR3 DNA reads as TGTGCCAGCAGTTCCGATTTCGGGCCTCACGGCTACACCTTC. It specifies CASSSDFGPHGYTF.

This clonotype was found a few times. The chain couples TRBV2 to TRBJ1-5; 7 nucleotides agree with TRBD1. This CDR3 contains 14 residues. The germline V gene has CDR1 SNHLY and CDR2 FYNNEI. J was trimmed by 0 bases and V by 8 bases; bases with no gene match: 4. The CDR3 region is CASRNRGSNQPQHF. In DNA form, the CDR3 reads TGTGCCAGCCGAAACAGGGGTAGCAATCAGCCCCAGCATTTT.

Details on this clonotype: A single base separates this from a much larger clone, so it may be a read error. The chain is built from TRBV6-8 and TRBJ2-3; possibly TRBD2 for D (6 bases). The CDR3 loop spans 15 amino acids. Germline V lookup: CDR1 MNHGY, CDR2 SAAAGT. The CDR3 sequence: CVSSYSRDRGDTQYF. CDR3 sequence (DNA): TGTGTCAGCAGTTACTCGCGGGACCGGGGAGATACGCAGTATTTT.

This clonotype was counted at least ten times. The chain recombines TRBV14 with TRBJ1-4; D unresolved. This CDR3 comprises 18 residues. The V gene's germline CDR1 is SGHDN and CDR2 FVKESK. The germline V and J ends were trimmed by 0 bases and 6 bases, with 20 bases remaining between them. CDR3 in DNA: TGTGCCAGCAGCCAAGAGTTGGCAGAACAAGTAACCGATGAAAAACTGTTTTTT. Translated, it gives CASSQELAEQVTDEKLFF.

The chain employs TRBV13 and TRBJ1-3; TRBD1 might be the D (5 bases). This CDR3 contains 16 residues. Per germline, CDR1 PRHDT and CDR2 FYEKMQ (reference sequence). V was cut by 0 bases and J by 0 bases, with 9 bases left in between. The CDR3 here is CASSLGLGTSGNTIYF. CDR3 sequence (DNA): TGTGCCAGCAGCTTAGGCCTTGGGACCTCTGGAAACACCATATATTTT.

J is TRBJ1-1 and V is TRBV4-1; D gene ambiguous. The germline gives CDR1 MGHRA, CDR2 YSYEKL. The CDR3 is 13 amino acids. Between the trimmed V and J ends, which lost 4 bases and 1 base, there was a span of 7 bases. The CDR3 is CASSRGENTEAFF. Here the CDR3 DNA reads TGCGCCAGCAGCCGAGGAGAGAACACTGAAGCTTTCTTT.

This clonotype has a handful of counts. This CDR3 is CSASLQREGPSYNEQFF. The CDR3, as DNA: TGCAGTGCTAGTCTACAGCGGGAGGGCCCTTCCTACAATGAGCAGTTCTTC. The chain recombines TRBV20-1 with TRBJ2-1; TRBD2 aligns across 10 bases. The CDR3 is 17 residues long. Losses at the gene ends were 3 bases for V and 1 base for J; bases not matched to a gene: 9. Germline V CDR1 and CDR2: DFQATT, SNEGSKA (reference sequence).

The sample holds a few counts of this clonotype. The V gene is TRBV29-1, the J gene TRBJ1-1; 10 bases align to TRBD1. Germline values: CDR1 SQVTM, CDR2 ANQGSEA. V shed 7 bases and J 4 bases; nucleotides not matched to a gene: 9. The CDR3 runs to 14 residues. The CDR3 DNA sequence: TGCAGCGCCCCTGACAGGGGGCGACGCACTGAAGCTTTCTTT. Encoded protein: CSAPDRGRRTEAFF.

This clonotype was seen a few times. This chain connects TRBV15 to TRBJ2-3; tentative D call: TRBD1 (5 bases). The germline CDR1 and CDR2 sequences are LNHNV and YYDKDF (reference sequence). Trimming left V 8 bases short and J 1 base short, with 19 bases between. The CDR3 consists of 16 residues. This CDR3 is CATAQLGRVGTDTQYF. The DNA for the CDR3 is TGTGCCACCGCACAGCTGGGGCGAGTCGGCACAGATACGCAGTATTTT.

The CDR3 loop is CASSSGGGGTGVLFF. The CDR3 DNA follows: TGTGCCAGCAGTTCAGGGGGGGGGGGCACCGGGGTTCTGTTTTTT. The chain couples TRBV27 to TRBJ2-2, with D perhaps matching TRBD1 or TRBD2 (7 bases each). The length of the CDR3 is 15 residues. Germline lookup yields CDR1 MNHEY and CDR2 SMNVEV (reference sequence). V was clipped by 4 bases and J by 14 bases, with 23 bases between them.

This clonotype was detected ten times or more. This chain connects TRBV12-3 or TRBV12-4 to TRBJ2-1; D unclear. CDR3 size: 14 residues. The V end was cut by 3 bases, the J end by 3 bases, with 9 bases between. Here the CDR3 DNA reads TGTGCCAGCAGTTTTGCAGCGTACTACAATGAGCAGTTCTTC. Its protein is CASSFAAYYNEQFF.

This clonotype was observed a few times. The genes are TRBV6-2 or TRBV6-3 and TRBJ1-4, with D hard to call. Trimming took off 5 bases at V and 7 bases at J, with 11 bases between the two ends. CDR3 length equals 13 residues. Germline V lookup: CDR1 MNHEY, CDR2 SVGEGT. The CDR3 DNA sequence: TGTGCCAGCAGTGCCTGGACTCTTGAAAAACTGTTTTTT. The encoded protein is CASSAWTLEKLFF.

V is TRBV29-1 and J is TRBJ2-1, with D possibly TRBD2 on 5 matching bases. V shed 5 bases and J shed 0 bases, with 11 bases lying between them. The germline gives CDR1 SQVTM, CDR2 ANQGSEA. The CDR3 length is 14 residues. The CDR3 coding sequence is TGCAGCGTTATGGAGCGGAACTCCTACAATGAGCAGTTCTTC. Amino acid sequence: CSVMERNSYNEQFF.

This clonotype has just a few counts. The chain has TRBV2 and TRBJ2-4, with 8 bases that match TRBD2. CDR3 length: 16 amino acids. The J segment lost 0 bases and the V segment lost 7 bases, leaving 8 bases of the junction unmatched. Germline V lookup: CDR1 SNHLY, CDR2 FYNNEI. The CDR3 nucleotides are TGTGCCAGCACCAAAGGTAGCGGGGCAGCCAAAAACATTCAGTACTTC. This sequence encodes CASTKGSGAAKNIQYF.

This clonotype was detected ten times or more. The chain employs TRBV14 and TRBJ2-2, with 8 bases lining up with TRBD2. The length of the CDR3 is 18 residues. Germline V gene sequence: CDR1 SGHDN, CDR2 FVKESK. V lost 0 bases, J lost 3 bases, and 9 bases stayed unmatched. The CDR3 loop is CASSQDLTREAYTGELFF. The CDR3 DNA follows: TGTGCCAGCAGCCAAGATCTTACGCGGGAGGCTTACACCGGGGAGCTGTTTTTT.

This clonotype was seen repeatedly, ten times or more. The V and J genes are TRBV11-2 and TRBJ1-5, with D maybe TRBD1 (5 bases). Between the trimmed V and J ends, which lost 1 base and 0 bases, there was a span of 7 bases. Per germline, CDR1 SGHAT and CDR2 FQNNGV. CDR3 length: 15 amino acids. The CDR3 reads CASSLGGYSNQPQHF. CDR3 nucleotides: TGTGCCAGCAGCTTAGGGGGGTATAGCAATCAGCCCCAGCATTTT.

This clonotype appeared a few times. V gene TRBV27 combines with J gene TRBJ2-4; tentatively, D is TRBD1 (6 bases). V lost 5 bases and J lost 6, with 11 bases in between. The germline V gene has CDR1 MNHEY and CDR2 SMNVEV (reference sequence). The CDR3 consists of 13 residues. CDR3 nucleotides: TGTGCCAGCAGTCCAGGGGCACGAAACATTCAGTACTTC. This codes for CASSPGARNIQYF.

V and J are TRBV28 and TRBJ1-5, with D possibly matching TRBD1 (5 bases). V was cut by 8 bases and J by 7 bases, with 18 bases left in between. From germline, CDR1 is MDHEN and CDR2 SYDVKM. The CDR3 extends over 14 amino acids. This CDR3 reads CASLEAQGRQPQHF. Written as DNA, the CDR3 is TGTGCCAGCCTAGAGGCCCAGGGAAGGCAGCCCCAGCATTTT.

This clonotype came up a few times. The chain uses TRBV4-2 and TRBJ1-1, with D perhaps TRBD1 (5 bases). Germline assignment: CDR1 LGHNA and CDR2 YNFKEQ. Trimming removed 2 bases from V and 0 bases from J, with 10 bases in between. The CDR3 has 15 amino acids. Here the CDR3 reads CASSQTGTMNTEAFF. CDR3 coding DNA: TGTGCCAGCAGCCAAACCGGGACGATGAACACTGAAGCTTTCTTT.

This clonotype occurred many times. The genes are TRBV6-1 and TRBJ1-5; TRBD1 is a possible D gene (5 bases). Trimming removed 8 bases at V and 3 bases at J, with 14 bases between. Germline lookup yields CDR1 MNHNS and CDR2 SASEGT. The CDR3 loop spans 14 amino acids. The DNA for the CDR3 is TGTGCCAGCCGACTGCTAGGGGACAATCAGCCCCAGCATTTT. Encoded protein: CASRLLGDNQPQHF.

This clonotype was counted only a few times. This rearrangement joins TRBV30 to TRBJ2-1; D possibly matches TRBD1 or TRBD2 (5 bases each). The germline V gene has CDR1 GTSNPN and CDR2 SVGIG (reference sequence). Trimming took 4 bases from V and 4 from J, leaving 11 bases between them. The CDR3 has 13 residues. This chain's CDR3 is CAWIGTAYNEQFF. CDR3 DNA sequence: TGTGCCTGGATTGGGACGGCGTACAATGAGCAGTTCTTC. Full variable domain (rest looked up from reference TRBV30 and TRBJ2-1): SQTIHQWPATLVQPVGSPLSLECTVEGTSNPNLYWYRQAAGRGLQLLFYSVGIGQISSEVPQNLSASRPQDRQFILSSKKLLLSDSGFYLCAWIGTAYNEQFFGPGTRLTVL.

This clonotype has a count of ten or more. The rearrangement uses TRBV11-2 and TRBJ2-5, with D perhaps TRBD1 (5 bases). Between the trimmed V and J ends, which lost 4 bases and 6 bases, there was a span of 18 bases. The germline V gene encodes CDR1 SGHAT and CDR2 FQNNGV. The CDR3 is 15 amino acids. CDR3 residues: CASSSKGRDRQTQYF. The CDR3, as DNA: TGTGCCAGCAGCTCGAAGGGCAGGGATAGGCAGACCCAGTACTTC.

This clonotype has more than one count but fewer than ten. V usage is TRBV6-6 and J usage is TRBJ1-2; D possibly corresponds to TRBD1 (5 bases). CDR1 and CDR2 from the germline V gene are MNHNY and SVGAGI (reference sequence). The CDR3 runs to 16 residues. The V gene lost 0 bases and the J gene lost 2 bases, with 13 bases spanning the gap. The CDR3 reads CASSYSRQGLNYGYTF. The CDR3 nucleotides are TGTGCCAGCAGTTACTCGCGGCAGGGACTCAACTATGGCTACACCTTC.

This clonotype has ten or more counts. The rearrangement uses TRBV4-1 and TRBJ2-1, with 9 bases that match TRBD2. Germline values: CDR1 MGHRA, CDR2 YSYEKL. CDR3 length: 16 residues. Trimming removed 0 bases from V and 7 bases from J; junction bases left unmatched: 7. The CDR3 here is CASSQEAGGTGNEQFF. For the CDR3, the DNA is TGCGCCAGCAGCCAAGAGGCGGGAGGGACGGGAAATGAGCAGTTCTTC.

The rearrangement uses TRBV6-2 or TRBV6-3 and TRBJ2-1; no clear D. The CDR3 sequence is 15 residues long. Germline lookup yields CDR1 MNHEY and CDR2 SVGEGT. V lost 2 bases, J lost 5 bases, and 13 bases lay in between. DNA of the CDR3: TGTGCCAGCAGTTACATGACTTACTATAACAATGAGCAGTTCTTC. Protein product: CASSYMTYYNNEQFF.

This clonotype has just a few counts. This chain links TRBV10-2 with TRBJ2-4; no clear D gene. Trimming cost V 8 bases and J 6 bases, with 8 bases left between them. The CDR3 has 11 residues. Looked up from germline, CDR1 is WSHSY and CDR2 is SAAADI. CDR3 region: CASGKVNIQYF. CDR3 in DNA: TGCGCCAGCGGGAAAGTAAACATTCAGTACTTC.

The rearrangement joins TRBV10-3 to TRBJ2-7; D may be TRBD2 (5 bases). This CDR3 is 12 amino acids long. The ends were cut back, 7 bases at V and 1 base at J, with 8 bases in the middle. Germline V gene sequence: CDR1 ENHRY, CDR2 SYGVKD. CDR3 sequence reads: CAINAGSYEQYF. CDR3 coding DNA: TGTGCCATCAACGCGGGTTCCTACGAGCAGTACTTC.

In its sample, this clonotype was seen many times. The V and J genes are TRBV2 and TRBJ2-1; TRBD1 matches at 10 bases. Germline V CDR1 and CDR2: SNHLY, FYNNEI. V lost 9 bases, J lost 2 bases, and 1 base stayed unmatched. This CDR3 is 13 amino acids long. In nucleotides, the CDR3 is TGTGCCAGAGACAGGGGGCCCTACAATGAGCAGTTCTTC. It codes for CARDRGPYNEQFF.

CDR3 protein: CSVEGLANTEAFF. The CDR3 coding sequence is TGCAGCGTTGAAGGGCTTGCGAACACTGAAGCTTTCTTT. This chain connects TRBV29-1 to TRBJ1-1; D gene unclear. The CDR3 runs to 13 residues. CDR1 is SQVTM and CDR2 is ANQGSEA in the germline V gene. Trimming removed 1 base from V and 1 base from J, with 7 bases in between.

The sample holds many counts of this clonotype. The chain's CDR3 is CASSESRTEVYNEQFF. For the CDR3, the DNA is TGCGCCAGCAGTGAGTCGAGGACAGAGGTCTACAATGAGCAGTTCTTC. This chain links TRBV10-1 with TRBJ2-1; perhaps TRBD1 as D (6 bases). Trimming took 0 bases from V and 3 from J, leaving 12 bases between them. The CDR3 totals 16 residues. Germline lookup yields CDR1 WNHNN and CDR2 SYGVQD (reference sequence).